The 18 T cell receptor beta chains below were found in one sample sequenced in a study of shared clonotypes between healthy human individuals. Assay: immunoSEQ multiplex PCR; the TCRdb copy retains only in-frame clones and omits some. This table holds over 2 million clones, about 95% found once. Sequences were obtained from naive CD4+ T cells sorted from blood. Subset indicated: CD45RA+ positively selected. All receptors derive from a man between 18 and 29 years old in good health.

Only one count was recorded for this clone. The chain couples TRBV5-1 to TRBJ2-3; D may be TRBD1 (6 bases). V lost 4 bases and J lost 1, with 13 bases in between. Germline lookup yields CDR1 SGHRS and CDR2 YFSETQ. There are 15 residues in the CDR3. This CDR3 reads CASSRTQGGTDTQYF. The CDR3 DNA reads as TGCGCCAGCAGCCGAACACAGGGTGGCACAGATACGCAGTATTTT. Combining the CDR3 with reference TRBV5-1 and TRBJ2-3 gives the whole variable domain KAGVTQTPRYLIKTRGQQVTLSCSPISGHRSVSWYQQTPGQGLQFLFEYFSETQRNKGNFPGRFSGRQFSNSRSEMNVSTLELGDSALYLCASSRTQGGTDTQYFGPGTRLTVL.

This chain joins TRBV4-3 and TRBJ1-3; D call uncertain. Germline V gene data show CDR1 as LGHNA and CDR2 as YSLEER. V dropped 0 bases and J dropped 0 bases, with 9 bases sitting between them. The CDR3 is made up of 16 amino acids. As DNA, the CDR3 is TGCGCCAGCAGCCAAGACGGAGCAGCCTCTGGAAACACCATATATTTT. It codes for CASSQDGAASGNTIYF.

The chain recombines TRBV28 with TRBJ1-5; 8 nucleotides match TRBD1. In germline, CDR1 is MDHEN, CDR2 SYDVKM. V shed 8 bases and J 9 bases; nucleotides not matched to a gene: 12. CDR3 length equals 14 residues. CDR3 coding DNA: TGTGCCAGCCTTCCGGGACAGGCCCGAGGGCCCCAGCATTTT. Its translation is CASLPGQARGPQHF.

The rearrangement joins TRBV6-5 to TRBJ1-1; 7 bases align to TRBD1. J lost 0 bases, V lost 5 bases, and 6 bases had no gene match. The CDR3 is 15 amino acids. Germline-derived CDR1 and CDR2 are MNHEY and SVGAGI. The CDR3 here is CASSRQGLMNTEAFF. The CDR3 region has the DNA TGTGCCAGCAGTCGACAGGGCTTAATGAACACTGAAGCTTTCTTT.

The chain joins TRBV9 to TRBJ1-2; no clear D. In germline, CDR1 is SGDLS, CDR2 YYNGEE. The CDR3 covers 13 residues. Trimming left V 0 bases short and J 12 bases short, with 15 bases between. The DNA for the CDR3 is TGTGCCAGCAGCGTAGGTGGTCCCGGGTCCGACACCTTC. Its translation: CASSVGGPGSDTF.

This clone was recorded only once. The chain uses TRBV7-8 and TRBJ2-3; tentatively, D is TRBD2 (6 bases). Germline lookup yields CDR1 SGHVS and CDR2 FQNEAQ. CDR3 length equals 13 residues. V dropped 8 bases and J dropped 4 bases, with 13 bases sitting between them. CDR3 protein: CASFSAGSDTQYF. DNA of the CDR3: TGTGCCAGCTTTTCAGCGGGTTCAGATACGCAGTATTTT. Variable domain in full (rest from reference TRBV7-8 and TRBJ2-3): GAGVSQSPRYKVAKRGQDVALRCDPISGHVSLFWYQQALGQGPEFLTYFQNEAQLDKSGLPSDRFFAERPEGSVSTLKIQRTQQEDSAVYLCASFSAGSDTQYFGPGTRLTVL.

This chain uses TRBV19 with TRBJ2-1; 10 bases line up with TRBD2. The V segment lost 10 bases and the J segment 5 bases; nucleotides outside the gene matches: 8. CDR3 length equals 14 residues. Germline V gene sequence: CDR1 LNHDA, CDR2 SQIVND (reference sequence). This CDR3 is CATSPSGGHNEQFF. CDR3 DNA sequence: TGTGCCACCAGCCCTAGCGGGGGCCACAATGAGCAGTTCTTC.

This chain uses TRBV28 with TRBJ1-2, with a possible D match to TRBD1 (5 bases). The CDR3 loop spans 15 amino acids. V lost 4 bases and J lost 4, with 16 bases in between. Germline-derived CDR1 and CDR2 are MDHEN and SYDVKM. The CDR3 loop reads CASSYVQGLIYGYTF. The DNA for the CDR3 is TGTGCCAGCAGTTATGTGCAGGGATTGATCTATGGCTACACCTTC.

On this clone itself: At the DNA level, this CDR3 is encoded by other sequences in the same sample as well. The gene calls are TRBV18 and TRBJ1-1; D remains unclear. The CDR3 is 13 amino acids. Trimming removed 3 bases at V and 2 bases at J, with 7 bases between. Germline CDR1 KGHSH, CDR2 LQKENI. The CDR3 bases are TGTGCCAGCTCACCGCTAATAAACACTGAAGCTTTCTTT. Protein product: CASSPLINTEAFF.

This sequence joins TRBV19 and TRBJ1-1; 8 bases align to TRBD1. The CDR3 runs 11 residues. Germline CDR1 is LNHDA and CDR2 is SQIVND (reference sequence). V lost 4 bases and J lost 10; bases outside the gene matches: 2. The CDR3 reads CASSTGQGAFF. In DNA form, the CDR3 reads TGTGCCAGTAGTACCGGACAGGGAGCTTTCTTT.

As to this clone: Other DNA sequences of this sample code for an identical CDR3. V usage is TRBV6-1 and J usage is TRBJ1-5, with D uncertain. The CDR3 contains 13 residues. Trimming took 3 bases from V and 4 from J, leaving 7 bases between them. Germline CDR1 is MNHNS and CDR2 is SASEGT. CDR3 sequence reads: CASSEGLNQPQHF. The CDR3, as DNA: TGTGCCAGCAGTGAGGGATTAAATCAGCCCCAGCATTTT.

In nucleotides, the CDR3 is TGTGCCAGCAGCGACTACCCTAACGAGCAGTACTTC. It encodes CASSDYPNEQYF. The V gene is TRBV7-8, the J gene TRBJ2-7; D possibly corresponds to TRBD2 (5 bases). The CDR3 contains 12 residues. With 5 bases removed from V and 5 bases from J, the gap between germline ends came to 10 bases. Germline CDR1 SGHVS, CDR2 FQNEAQ.

This chain joins TRBV28 and TRBJ1-1; 8 bases are a match to TRBD1. From germline, CDR1 is MDHEN and CDR2 SYDVKM. V gave up 9 bases and J gave up 3 bases; unmatched junction bases: 9. The CDR3 loop spans 14 amino acids. The CDR3 bases are TGTGCCAGTACGACAGGGGAGGGTTACACTGAAGCTTTCTTT. It specifies CASTTGEGYTEAFF.

The J gene is TRBJ2-7, the V gene TRBV28, with TRBD1 as a possible D gene (5 bases). Deletions cut 4 bases from V and 4 bases from J, with 26 bases between. Germline V lookup: CDR1 MDHEN, CDR2 SYDVKM. The CDR3 runs to 18 residues. The CDR3 protein is CASSSLLGAGQERYEQYF. Written as DNA, the CDR3 is TGTGCCAGCAGTTCCCTCTTAGGGGCAGGGCAGGAAAGGTACGAGCAGTACTTC.

The V and J genes are TRBV5-4 and TRBJ2-7, with unresolved D. CDR1 is SGHNT and CDR2 is YYREEE in the germline V gene (reference sequence). The ends were cut back, 0 bases at V and 6 bases at J, with 10 bases in the middle. The CDR3 spans 13 residues. The CDR3 DNA reads TGTGCCAGCAGCTTGGGTTTTGTGGGCGAGCAGTACTTC. Translated, it gives CASSLGFVGEQYF.

The rearrangement uses TRBV6-5 and TRBJ2-7, with D perhaps matching TRBD1 (6 bases). This CDR3 is 12 amino acids long. V lost 9 bases to trimming and J lost 5 bases, with 14 bases between them. Germline V lookup: CDR1 MNHEY, CDR2 SVGAGI. CDR3 in amino acids: CASIGQSHEQYF. The CDR3 nucleotides read TGTGCCAGTATAGGACAGTCTCACGAGCAGTACTTC.

The chain uses TRBV28 and TRBJ2-7; TRBD1 or TRBD2 may be the D gene (5 bases each). The CDR3 is made up of 16 amino acids. Germline V gene data show CDR1 as MDHEN and CDR2 as SYDVKM. The V end was cut by 5 bases, the J end by 3 bases, with 20 bases between. The DNA for the CDR3 is TGTGCCAGCAGTACCCTCGGCCGGGGCGGTATCTACGAGCAGTACTTC. This translates into CASSTLGRGGIYEQYF.

CDR3 coding DNA: TGTGCCAGTAGTATAGTGGGCGCGTTCAGCAATCAGCCCCAGCATTTT. It codes for CASSIVGAFSNQPQHF. J is TRBJ1-5 and V is TRBV19, with unresolved D. The CDR3 length is 16 residues. Trimming left V 1 base short and J 1 base short, with 11 bases between. CDR1 is LNHDA and CDR2 is SQIVND in the germline V gene (reference sequence).